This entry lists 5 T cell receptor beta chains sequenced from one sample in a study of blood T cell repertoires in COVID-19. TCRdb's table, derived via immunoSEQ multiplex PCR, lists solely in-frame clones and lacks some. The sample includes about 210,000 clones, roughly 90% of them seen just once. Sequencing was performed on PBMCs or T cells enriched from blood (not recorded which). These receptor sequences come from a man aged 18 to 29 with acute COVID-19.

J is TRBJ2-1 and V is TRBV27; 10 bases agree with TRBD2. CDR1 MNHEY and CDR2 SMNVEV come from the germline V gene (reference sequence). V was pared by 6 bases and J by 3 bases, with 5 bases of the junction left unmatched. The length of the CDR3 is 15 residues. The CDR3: CASRLAGVFYNEQFF. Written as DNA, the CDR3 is TGTGCCAGCAGGCTAGCGGGAGTTTTCTACAATGAGCAGTTCTTC.

The CDR3 reads CASSLAFRAGNYGYTF. The CDR3 DNA sequence: TGTGCCAGCAGCTTAGCTTTTCGCGCGGGAAACTATGGCTACACCTTC. The V call is TRBV11-2, the J call TRBJ1-2; D is ambiguous. Germline loops: CDR1 SGHAT, CDR2 FQNNGV. The V and J ends lost 1 base and 2 bases respectively, with 14 bases between them. CDR3 length: 16 amino acids.

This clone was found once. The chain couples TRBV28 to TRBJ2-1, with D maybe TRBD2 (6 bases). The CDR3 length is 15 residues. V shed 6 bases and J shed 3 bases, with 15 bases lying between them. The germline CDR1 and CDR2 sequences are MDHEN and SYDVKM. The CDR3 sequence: CASRGGVSGYNEQFF. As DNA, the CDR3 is TGTGCCAGCAGAGGAGGGGTTAGCGGCTACAATGAGCAGTTCTTC.

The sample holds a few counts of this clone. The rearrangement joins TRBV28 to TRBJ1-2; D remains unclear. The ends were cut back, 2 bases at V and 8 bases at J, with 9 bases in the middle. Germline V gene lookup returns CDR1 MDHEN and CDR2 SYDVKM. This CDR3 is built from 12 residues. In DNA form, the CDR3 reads TGTGCCAGCAGTTTAGATGTTACAGGCTACACCTTC. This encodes CASSLDVTGYTF.

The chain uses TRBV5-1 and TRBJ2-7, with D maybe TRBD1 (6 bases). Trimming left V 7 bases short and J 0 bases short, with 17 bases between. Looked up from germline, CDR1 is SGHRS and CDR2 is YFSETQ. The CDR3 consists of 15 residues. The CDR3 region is CASERGTGISYEQYF. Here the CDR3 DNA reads TGCGCCAGCGAAAGGGGGACGGGGATCTCCTACGAGCAGTACTTC. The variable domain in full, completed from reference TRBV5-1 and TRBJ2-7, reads KAGVTQTPRYLIKTRGQQVTLSCSPISGHRSVSWYQQTPGQGLQFLFEYFSETQRNKGNFPGRFSGRQFSNSRSEMNVSTLELGDSALYLCASERGTGISYEQYFGPGTRLTVT.